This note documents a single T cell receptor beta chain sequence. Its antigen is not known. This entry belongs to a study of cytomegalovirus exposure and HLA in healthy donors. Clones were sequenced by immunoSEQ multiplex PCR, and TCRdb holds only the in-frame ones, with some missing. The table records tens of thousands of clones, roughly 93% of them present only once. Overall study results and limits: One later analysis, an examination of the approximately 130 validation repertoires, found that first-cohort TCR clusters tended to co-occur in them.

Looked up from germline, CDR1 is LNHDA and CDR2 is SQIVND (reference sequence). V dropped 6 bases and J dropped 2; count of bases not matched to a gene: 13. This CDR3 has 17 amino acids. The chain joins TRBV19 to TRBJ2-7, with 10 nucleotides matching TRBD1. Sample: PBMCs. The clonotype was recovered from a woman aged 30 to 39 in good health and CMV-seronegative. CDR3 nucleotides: TGTGCCAGTAGCACCGGGACAGGGGCCCCATCAGCCTACGAGCAGTACTTC. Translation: CASSTGTGAPSAYEQYF.